These 9 T cell receptor beta chains were sequenced from one sample in a study of cytomegalovirus exposure and HLA in healthy donors. Clones were sequenced by immunoSEQ multiplex PCR, and TCRdb holds only the in-frame ones, with some missing. This table holds 60,000 to 85,000 clones, 94% found once. The specimen sequenced was PBMCs. The receptors shown here come from a man between 18 and 29 years old in good health and CMV-seropositive.

The V call is TRBV4-1, the J call TRBJ2-7; 7 bases are shared with TRBD2. This CDR3 contains 16 residues. The V gene's germline CDR1 is MGHRA and CDR2 YSYEKL. The trim removed 0 bases at V and 3 bases at J, leaving 8 bases unmatched. CDR3 loop: CASSQDPSGKFYEQYF. Written as DNA, the CDR3 is TGCGCCAGCAGCCAAGATCCAAGCGGGAAGTTCTACGAGCAGTACTTC.

The sample holds one count of this clone. CDR3 amino acids: CASRNQQGANEKLFF. CDR3 coding DNA: TGTGCCAGCAGAAACCAACAGGGGGCGAATGAAAAACTGTTTTTT. V gene TRBV28 combines with J gene TRBJ1-4; 9 bases align to TRBD1. The germline V gene has CDR1 MDHEN and CDR2 SYDVKM. CDR3 length equals 15 residues. V trimming: 6 bases; J trimming: 5 bases; junction bases outside the gene matches: 7.

The V and J genes are TRBV18 and TRBJ2-6; 7 nucleotides line up with TRBD2. Germline V lookup: CDR1 KGHSH, CDR2 LQKENI. The CDR3 length is 18 residues. The ends lost 3 bases at V and 0 bases at J; junction bases unmatched: 8. This CDR3 reads CASSPPGLPRSGANVLTF. The CDR3 DNA is TGTGCCAGCTCACCTCCGGGACTACCCCGCTCTGGGGCCAACGTCCTGACTTTC.

The J gene is TRBJ2-6, the V gene TRBV6-4, with D unresolved. V lost 0 bases, J lost 0 bases, and 3 bases lay in between. This CDR3 has 15 residues. Germline CDR1 reads MRHNA; CDR2 reads SNTAGT. CDR3 bases: TGTGCCAGCAGTGACTCGAGCTCTGGGGCCAACGTCCTGACTTTC. Protein: CASSDSSSGANVLTF.

CDR3 DNA: TGTGCCACCAGTGGGACAGGCTTACAAGAGACCCAGTACTTC. This codes for CATSGTGLQETQYF. The chain is built from TRBV15 and TRBJ2-5, with TRBD1 matching over 8 bases. Germline V gene sequence: CDR1 LNHNV, CDR2 YYDKDF (reference sequence). J was trimmed by 2 bases and V by 6 bases; bases with no gene match: 5. CDR3 size: 14 residues.

In DNA form, the CDR3 reads TGTGCCAGCAGTGAGCCCGGGGACACTGAAGCTTTCTTT. Its translation: CASSEPGDTEAFF. This chain joins TRBV6-1 and TRBJ1-1; no definite D call. This CDR3 has 13 amino acids. The germline gives CDR1 MNHNS, CDR2 SASEGT. With 3 bases removed from V and 3 bases from J, the gap between germline ends came to 8 bases.

This clone was counted between two and nine times. This sequence joins TRBV6-1 and TRBJ2-7; possible D gene TRBD2, 6 bases. The V and J ends lost 5 bases and 0 bases respectively, with 14 bases between them. The CDR3 extends over 15 amino acids. CDR1 is MNHNS, CDR2 SASEGT, per germline. This CDR3 is CASSIRDGGSYEQYF. The CDR3 nucleotides are TGTGCCAGCAGTATACGGGACGGGGGCTCCTACGAGCAGTACTTC.

The chain combines TRBV19 with TRBJ2-7; perhaps TRBD1 as D (5 bases). The V gene's germline CDR1 is LNHDA and CDR2 SQIVND (reference sequence). V gave up 4 bases and J gave up 2 bases, with 15 bases separating them. This CDR3 has 15 amino acids. CDR3 DNA sequence: TGTGCCAGTAGTAAGTTAGGACAAAACCCCTACGAGCAGTACTTC. It specifies CASSKLGQNPYEQYF.

This sequence joins TRBV28 and TRBJ1-4; 7 nucleotides match TRBD1. This CDR3 region has 12 residues. Trimming took 6 bases from V and 8 from J; bases not matched to a gene: 3. The V gene's germline CDR1 is MDHEN and CDR2 SYDVKM. This CDR3 reads CASRFRGEKLFF. In nucleotides, the CDR3 is TGTGCCAGCAGGTTCAGGGGGGAAAAACTGTTTTTT.